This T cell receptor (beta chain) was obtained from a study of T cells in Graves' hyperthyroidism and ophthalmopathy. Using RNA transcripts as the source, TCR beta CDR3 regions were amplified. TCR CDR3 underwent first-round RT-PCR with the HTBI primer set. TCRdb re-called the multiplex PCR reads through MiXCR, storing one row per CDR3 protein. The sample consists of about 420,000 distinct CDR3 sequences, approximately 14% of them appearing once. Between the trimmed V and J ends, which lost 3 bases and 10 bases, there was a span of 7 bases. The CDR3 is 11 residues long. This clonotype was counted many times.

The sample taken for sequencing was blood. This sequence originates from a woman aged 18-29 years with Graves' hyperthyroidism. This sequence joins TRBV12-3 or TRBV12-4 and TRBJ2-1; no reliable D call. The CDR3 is CASSFLQEQFF. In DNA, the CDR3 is TGTGCCAGCAGTTTTCTACAGGAGCAGTTCTTC.